This T cell receptor (beta chain) was captured in a study of radiation and T cells in renal cell carcinoma. The study's findings and limits: In blood, top tumor clones expanded by 2 weeks, shrinking by 4.

Of note for this clone: Antigen: not known.

Sequencing used immunoSEQ multiplex PCR; TCRdb keeps in-frame clones, though not all of them. Altogether some 120,000 clones are present, around nine tenths being singletons, with the ten largest covering approximately 6%. This sample's time point: blood 2 weeks post-SBRT. Treatment denoted: 15 Gy SBRT to primary tumor, nephrectomy 4 weeks later. The CDR3 has 13 residues. Trimming took off 5 bases at V and 7 bases at J, with 11 bases between the two ends. Germline CDR1 reads SEHNR; CDR2 reads FQNEAQ (reference sequence). Sequences were derived from blood, sampled from a patient whose treatment included radiotherapy and nephrectomy. The chain is built from TRBV7-9 and TRBJ1-4; D remains ambiguous. The sequence derives from a woman aged 70-85 years with renal cell carcinoma. The chain's CDR3 is CASSPAGREKLFF. The CDR3 nucleotides are TGTGCCAGCAGCCCAGCTGGTCGTGAAAAACTGTTTTTT.